This TCR beta chain was captured in a study of tumor-infiltrating lymphocytes in primary liver carcinoma. Study-wide background: Staged T1-T3 N0M0, the tumors had sizes that ranged from about 4 to 10 cm across. Regarding the study as a whole: Tumor tissue displayed a significantly greater top-250-clone fraction than blood (p = 0.039).

This clonotype came up a few times. As yet, its antigen is unknown. The researchers produced TCR beta cDNA from around 0.5 ug total RNA with a constant-region primer. Libraries covering TCR beta were generated through three nested multiplex PCR rounds (using a slightly modified ARM-PCR). A C-beta reverse primer was combined with TRBV1-TRBV30 forward primers in the first two PCR rounds, and each round had approximately 10 cycles. Each CDR3 protein gets one entry after TCRdb re-called the multiplex PCR reads with MiXCR. This sample has around 330,000 distinct CDR3 sequences, with more than 55% found just once. Alongside blood RNA obtained from unsorted whole blood, germline DNA was also extracted. With 8 bases removed from V and 8 bases from J, the gap between germline ends came to 9 bases. The CDR3 is made up of 11 amino acids. The V gene's germline CDR1 is SEHNR and CDR2 FQNEAQ (reference sequence).

This TCR derives from a woman between 25 and 40 years old with primary liver carcinoma and hepatitis B virus infection. The sequencing sample was made of peripheral blood. V usage is TRBV7-9 and J usage is TRBJ1-4; D remains ambiguous. CDR3 nucleotides: TGTGCCAGCGCTCTCCGCGAAAAACTGTTTTTT. Protein product: CASALREKLFF.